The rows below give T cell receptor beta chains drawn from one sample of a study of immune cell composition in non-small cell lung cancer. Sequencing was performed with immunoSEQ multiplex PCR; in TCRdb, only in-frame clones are kept and a portion is missing. The data show 5,100 or so clones, approximately 83% seen once. Sequences were obtained from lung tumor tissue. The origin of the receptors is a human donor with non-small cell lung cancer. Each CDR3 is given with its conserved first and last residue. The order of the fields is J gene, D gene, clone size, V gene, CDR3 DNA, CDR3 protein. D genes are given only for firm matches. Part of the rows lack a size; the others show once, few, many or a class for expanded clones.

J gene: TRBJ1-2; D gene: -; clone size: -; V gene: TRBV6-1; CDR3 DNA: TGTGCCAGCAGTGAAGATTTGCTACAGCATGCTAACTATGGCTACACCTTC; CDR3 protein: CASSEDLLQHANYGYTF
J gene: TRBJ2-1; D gene: -; clone size: -; V gene: TRBV10-3; CDR3 DNA: TGTGCCATCAGTGAGGGGTCCCCCGAGGGTGAGCAGTTCTTC; CDR3 protein: CAISEGSPEGEQFF
J gene: TRBJ1-5; D gene: TRBD1; clone size: -; V gene: TRBV7-9; CDR3 DNA: TGTGCCAGCAGCTTAGTTGGGACAGGGGATCAGCCCCAGCATTTT; CDR3 protein: CASSLVGTGDQPQHF
J gene: TRBJ1-1; D gene: -; clone size: -; V gene: TRBV5-1; CDR3 DNA: TGCGCCAGCAGCTTGGAGGAGTTCGGGTCCACCTCTGAAGCTTTCTTT; CDR3 protein: CASSLEEFGSTSEAFF
J gene: TRBJ2-1; D gene: TRBD2; clone size: -; V gene: TRBV30; CDR3 DNA: TGTGCCTGGAATACTTCGGGACTAGAGCAGTTCTTC; CDR3 protein: CAWNTSGLEQFF
J gene: TRBJ2-3; D gene: -; clone size: once; V gene: TRBV5-1; CDR3 DNA: TGCGCCAGCAGGTCCCAGACAGATACGCAGTATTTT; CDR3 protein: CASRSQTDTQYF
J gene: TRBJ2-7; D gene: -; clone size: -; V gene: TRBV23-1; CDR3 DNA: TGCGCCAGCAGTCGCATACTTCCCGGTGCACCTATCCTCTACGAGCAGTACTTC; CDR3 protein: CASSRILPGAPILYEQYF
J gene: TRBJ1-1; D gene: TRBD1; clone size: few; V gene: TRBV29-1; CDR3 DNA: TGCAGCGCCCAACAAAGATACAGGGGGAACACTGAAGCTTTCTTT; CDR3 protein: CSAQQRYRGNTEAFF
J gene: TRBJ2-3; D gene: TRBD2; clone size: -; V gene: TRBV6-5; CDR3 DNA: TGTGCCAGCAGTTACGCTAGCGGGTCGACAGATACGCAGTATTTT; CDR3 protein: CASSYASGSTDTQYF
J gene: TRBJ2-7; D gene: -; clone size: few; V gene: TRBV11-2; CDR3 DNA: TGTGCCAGCAGCGGGGGACTTTCTTACGAGCAGTACTTC; CDR3 protein: CASSGGLSYEQYF
J gene: TRBJ2-2; D gene: -; clone size: -; V gene: TRBV9; CDR3 DNA: TGTGCCAGCAGCGTAGAGACAGATCCGAACACCGGGGAGCTGTTTTTT; CDR3 protein: CASSVETDPNTGELFF
J gene: TRBJ2-2; D gene: -; clone size: -; V gene: TRBV28; CDR3 DNA: TGTGCCAGCGTATCAATTCAGGGGAACACCGGGGAGCTGTTTTTT; CDR3 protein: CASVSIQGNTGELFF
J gene: TRBJ2-1; D gene: TRBD2; clone size: -; V gene: TRBV4-3; CDR3 DNA: TGCGCCAGCAGCCAGGACCATGGCCGACTAGCAGGAGCTGAGCAGTTCTTC; CDR3 protein: CASSQDHGRLAGAEQFF
J gene: TRBJ2-7; D gene: -; clone size: once; V gene: TRBV5-4; CDR3 DNA: TGTGCCAGCAGCTTGGCCGGTCAGGGTGACGAGCAGTACTTC; CDR3 protein: CASSLAGQGDEQYF
J gene: TRBJ2-7; D gene: TRBD2; clone size: once; V gene: TRBV19; CDR3 DNA: TGTGCCAGTAGCGCGATCCTAGCGGGAGAAAACGAGCAGTACTTC; CDR3 protein: CASSAILAGENEQYF
J gene: TRBJ1-1; D gene: TRBD1; clone size: -; V gene: TRBV2; CDR3 DNA: TGTGCCAGCAGTGAAGCGACAGGGTATGACACTGAAGCTTTCTTT; CDR3 protein: CASSEATGYDTEAFF
J gene: TRBJ2-3; D gene: TRBD2; clone size: -; V gene: TRBV5-1; CDR3 DNA: TGCGCCAGCAGCTTGGGACTAGCGGGAGCAGATACGCAGTATTTT; CDR3 protein: CASSLGLAGADTQYF
J gene: TRBJ1-5; D gene: TRBD1; clone size: -; V gene: TRBV19; CDR3 DNA: TGTGCCAGTAGTATCCTGACAGGGCCTCAGCCCCAGCATTTT; CDR3 protein: CASSILTGPQPQHF
J gene: TRBJ2-5; D gene: TRBD2; clone size: -; V gene: TRBV6-1; CDR3 DNA: TGTGCCAGCAGTGAAGCAGTAGGGACCGGGACTAGGATCCAAGAGACCCAGTACTTC; CDR3 protein: CASSEAVGTGTRIQETQYF
J gene: TRBJ1-2; D gene: -; clone size: -; V gene: TRBV14; CDR3 DNA: TGTGCCAGCAGCCAAGCGGACAGTTTTATTTCTGGCTACACCTTC; CDR3 protein: CASSQADSFISGYTF
J gene: TRBJ2-1; D gene: TRBD1; clone size: few; V gene: TRBV6-5; CDR3 DNA: TGTGCCAGCAGAACCGGGACAGGGGGCAATGAGCAGTTCTTC; CDR3 protein: CASRTGTGGNEQFF
J gene: TRBJ2-1; D gene: -; clone size: -; V gene: TRBV7-2; CDR3 DNA: TGTGCCAGCAGCCCTACGGGCCTACAGGGATCCTACAATGAGCAGTTCTTC; CDR3 protein: CASSPTGLQGSYNEQFF
J gene: TRBJ1-1; D gene: -; clone size: few; V gene: TRBV2; CDR3 DNA: TGTGCCAGCAGCCTTCAGGCTAACACTGAAGCTTTCTTT; CDR3 protein: CASSLQANTEAFF
J gene: TRBJ1-1; D gene: TRBD1; clone size: few; V gene: TRBV6-6; CDR3 DNA: TGTGCCACCCTCCCGGGTCAGACAGGGAGTGGTGAAGCTTTCTTT; CDR3 protein: CATLPGQTGSGEAFF
J gene: TRBJ2-5; D gene: TRBD2; clone size: -; V gene: TRBV7-6; CDR3 DNA: TGTGCCAGCAGCCAAAGGACTAGCGGGAGGGAGACCCAGTACTTC; CDR3 protein: CASSQRTSGRETQYF
J gene: TRBJ2-3; D gene: TRBD1; clone size: -; V gene: TRBV13; CDR3 DNA: TGTGCCAGCAGCCCGAGGACAGGGCGGGGCACAGATACGCAGTATTTT; CDR3 protein: CASSPRTGRGTDTQYF
J gene: TRBJ2-7; D gene: TRBD1; clone size: -; V gene: TRBV7-9; CDR3 DNA: TGTGCCAGCAGCTTAGCGGGACAGGGGGCAACCTACGAGCAGTACTTC; CDR3 protein: CASSLAGQGATYEQYF
J gene: TRBJ2-2; D gene: TRBD1; clone size: -; V gene: TRBV7-9; CDR3 DNA: TGTGCCAGCAGCTTAGTGGGACAGGAGAACACCGGGGAGCTGTTTTTT; CDR3 protein: CASSLVGQENTGELFF